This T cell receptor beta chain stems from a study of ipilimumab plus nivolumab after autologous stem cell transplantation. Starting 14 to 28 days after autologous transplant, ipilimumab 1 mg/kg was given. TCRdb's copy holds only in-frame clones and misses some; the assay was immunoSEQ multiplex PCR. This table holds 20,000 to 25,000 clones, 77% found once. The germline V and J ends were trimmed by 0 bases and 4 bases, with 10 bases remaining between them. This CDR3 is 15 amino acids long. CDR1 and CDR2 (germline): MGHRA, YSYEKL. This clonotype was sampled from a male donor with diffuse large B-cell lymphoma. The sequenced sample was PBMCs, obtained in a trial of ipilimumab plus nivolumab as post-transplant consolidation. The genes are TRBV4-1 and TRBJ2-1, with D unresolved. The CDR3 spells CASSQERLEYNEQFF. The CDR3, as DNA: TGCGCCAGCAGCCAAGAGCGTCTGGAATACAATGAGCAGTTCTTC.